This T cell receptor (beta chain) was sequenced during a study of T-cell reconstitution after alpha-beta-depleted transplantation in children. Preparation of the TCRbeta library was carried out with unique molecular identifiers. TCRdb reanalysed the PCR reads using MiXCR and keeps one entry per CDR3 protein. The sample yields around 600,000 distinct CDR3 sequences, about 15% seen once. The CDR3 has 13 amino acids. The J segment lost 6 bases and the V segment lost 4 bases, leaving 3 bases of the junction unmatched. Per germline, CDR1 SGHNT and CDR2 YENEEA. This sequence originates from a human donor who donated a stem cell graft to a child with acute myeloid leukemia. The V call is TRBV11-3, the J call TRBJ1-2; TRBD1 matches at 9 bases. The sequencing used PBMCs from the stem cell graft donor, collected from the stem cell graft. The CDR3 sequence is CASSSGTGHGYTF. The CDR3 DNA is TGTGCCAGCAGCTCAGGGACAGGGCATGGCTACACCTTC.